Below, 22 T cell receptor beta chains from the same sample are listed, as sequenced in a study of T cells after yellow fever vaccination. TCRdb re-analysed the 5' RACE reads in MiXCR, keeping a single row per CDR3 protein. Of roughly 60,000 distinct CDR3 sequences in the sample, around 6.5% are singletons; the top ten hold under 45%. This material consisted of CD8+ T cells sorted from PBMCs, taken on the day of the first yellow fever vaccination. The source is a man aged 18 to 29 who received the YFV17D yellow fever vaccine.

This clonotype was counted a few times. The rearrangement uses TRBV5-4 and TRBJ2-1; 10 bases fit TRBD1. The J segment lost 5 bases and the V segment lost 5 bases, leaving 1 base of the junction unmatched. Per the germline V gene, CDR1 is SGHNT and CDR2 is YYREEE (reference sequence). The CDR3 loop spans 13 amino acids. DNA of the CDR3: TGTGCCAGCAGGGGACAGGGGAACAATGAGCAGTTCTTC. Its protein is CASRGQGNNEQFF.

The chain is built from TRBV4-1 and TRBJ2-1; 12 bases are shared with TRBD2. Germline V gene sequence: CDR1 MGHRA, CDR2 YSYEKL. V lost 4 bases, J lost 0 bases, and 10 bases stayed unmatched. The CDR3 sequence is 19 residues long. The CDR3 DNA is TGCGCCAGCAGCCGAAGACTAGCGGGGGCCCAGAGCTCCTACAATGAGCAGTTCTTC. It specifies CASSRRLAGAQSSYNEQFF.

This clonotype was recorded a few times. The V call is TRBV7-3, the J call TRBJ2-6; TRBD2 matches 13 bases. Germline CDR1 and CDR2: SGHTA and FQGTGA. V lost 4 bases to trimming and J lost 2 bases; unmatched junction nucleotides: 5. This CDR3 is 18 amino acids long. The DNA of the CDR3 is TGTGCCAGCAGCTCCGGGACTAGCGGGGTTGCTGGGGCCAACGTCCTGACTTTC. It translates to CASSSGTSGVAGANVLTF.

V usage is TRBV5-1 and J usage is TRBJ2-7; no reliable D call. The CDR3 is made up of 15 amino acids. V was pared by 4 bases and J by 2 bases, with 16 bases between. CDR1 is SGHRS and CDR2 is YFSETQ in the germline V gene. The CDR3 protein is CASSPRGRPPYEQYF. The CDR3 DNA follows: TGCGCCAGCAGCCCCCGCGGACGTCCGCCCTACGAGCAGTACTTC.

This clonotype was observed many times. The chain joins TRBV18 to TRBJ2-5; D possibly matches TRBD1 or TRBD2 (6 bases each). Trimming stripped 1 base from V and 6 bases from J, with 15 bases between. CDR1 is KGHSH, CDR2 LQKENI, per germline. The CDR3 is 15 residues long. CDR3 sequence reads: CASSPLGQGRKTQYF. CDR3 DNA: TGTGCCAGCTCACCACTGGGGCAGGGGAGGAAGACCCAGTACTTC. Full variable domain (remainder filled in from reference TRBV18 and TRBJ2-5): NAGVMQNPRHLVRRRGQEARLRCSPMKGHSHVYWYRQLPEEGLKFMVYLQKENIIDESGMPKERFSAEFPKEGPSILRIQQVVRGDSAAYFCASSPLGQGRKTQYFGPGTRLLVL.

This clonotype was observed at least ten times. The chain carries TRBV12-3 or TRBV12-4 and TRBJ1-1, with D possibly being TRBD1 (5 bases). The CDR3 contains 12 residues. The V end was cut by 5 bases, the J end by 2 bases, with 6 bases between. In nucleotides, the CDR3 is TGTGCCAGCAGTCAGGGAAACACTGAAGCTTTCTTT. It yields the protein CASSQGNTEAFF.

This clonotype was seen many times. The CDR3 reads CASSPTTGNTEAFF. The CDR3 DNA reads TGTGCCAGCAGTCCTACTACAGGGAACACTGAAGCTTTCTTT. The chain links TRBV28 to TRBJ1-1, with D perhaps matching TRBD1 (5 bases). Trimming pared 5 bases from V and 1 base from J, leaving 11 bases between. The CDR3 length is 14 residues. Germline loops: CDR1 MDHEN, CDR2 SYDVKM.

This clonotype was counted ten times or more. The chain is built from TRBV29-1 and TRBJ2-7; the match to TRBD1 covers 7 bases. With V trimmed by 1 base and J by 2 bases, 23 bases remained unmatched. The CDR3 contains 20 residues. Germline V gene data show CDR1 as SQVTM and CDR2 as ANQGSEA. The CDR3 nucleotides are TGCAGCGTTGAAGTCTTTTCGGGCCAGTCCCGGGACAGCCGTACCTACGAGCAGTACTTC. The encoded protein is CSVEVFSGQSRDSRTYEQYF.

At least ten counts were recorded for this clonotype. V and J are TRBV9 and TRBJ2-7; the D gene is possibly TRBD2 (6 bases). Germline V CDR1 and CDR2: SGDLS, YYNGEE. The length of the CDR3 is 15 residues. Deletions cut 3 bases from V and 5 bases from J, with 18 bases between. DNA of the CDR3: TGTGCCAGCAGCGCGGGGGACTCCACGCAAGACGAGCAGTACGTC. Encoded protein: CASSAGDSTQDEQYV.

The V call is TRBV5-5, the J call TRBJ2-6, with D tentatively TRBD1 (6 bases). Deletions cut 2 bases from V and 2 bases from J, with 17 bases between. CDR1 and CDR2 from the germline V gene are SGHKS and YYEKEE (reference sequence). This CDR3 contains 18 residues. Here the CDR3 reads CASSFASFRGAGANVLTF. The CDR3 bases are TGTGCCAGCAGCTTCGCAAGTTTCAGGGGCGCTGGGGCCAACGTCCTGACTTTC.

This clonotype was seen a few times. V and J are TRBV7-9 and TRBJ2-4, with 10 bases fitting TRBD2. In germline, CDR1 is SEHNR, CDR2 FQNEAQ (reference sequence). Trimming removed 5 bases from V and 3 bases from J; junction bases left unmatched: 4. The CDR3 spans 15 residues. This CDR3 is CASSAQRGGKNIQYF. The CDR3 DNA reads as TGTGCCAGCAGCGCCCAGCGGGGGGGCAAAAACATTCAGTACTTC.

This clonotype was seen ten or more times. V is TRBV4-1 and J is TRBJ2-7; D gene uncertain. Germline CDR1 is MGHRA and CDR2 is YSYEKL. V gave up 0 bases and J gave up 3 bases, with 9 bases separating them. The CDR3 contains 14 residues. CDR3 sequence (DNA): TGCGCCAGCAGCCAAGATGGGTTAGGCTACGAGCAGTACTTC. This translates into CASSQDGLGYEQYF.

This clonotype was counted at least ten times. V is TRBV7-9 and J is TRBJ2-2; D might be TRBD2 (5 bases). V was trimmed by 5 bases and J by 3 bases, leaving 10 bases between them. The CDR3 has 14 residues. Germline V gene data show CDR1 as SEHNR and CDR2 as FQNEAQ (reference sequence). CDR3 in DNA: TGTGCCAGCAGCGCGGGTGTTTACACCGGGGAGCTGTTTTTT. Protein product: CASSAGVYTGELFF.

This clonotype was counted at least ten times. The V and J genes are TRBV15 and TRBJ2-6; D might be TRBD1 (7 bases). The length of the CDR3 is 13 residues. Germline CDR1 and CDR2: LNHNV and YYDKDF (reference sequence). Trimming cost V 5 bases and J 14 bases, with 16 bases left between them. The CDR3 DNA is TGTGCCACCAGCGCCGACGCGGGACAGATCCTGACTTTC. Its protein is CATSADAGQILTF. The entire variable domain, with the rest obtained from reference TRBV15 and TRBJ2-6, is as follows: DAMVIQNPRYQVTQFGKPVTLSCSQTLNHNVMYWYQQKSSQAPKLLFHYYDKDFNNEADTPDNFQSRRPNTSFCFLDIRSPGLGDTAMYLCATSADAGQILTFGAGSRLTVL.

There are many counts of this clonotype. The CDR3 DNA follows: TGTGCCAGCAGCACGGGACAGAGCACCGGGGAGCTGTTTTTT. Residues: CASSTGQSTGELFF. J is TRBJ2-2 and V is TRBV2, with 7 bases that match TRBD1. Germline V gene sequence: CDR1 SNHLY, CDR2 FYNNEI. The CDR3 runs to 14 residues. V lost 6 bases and J lost 4; bases outside the gene matches: 5.

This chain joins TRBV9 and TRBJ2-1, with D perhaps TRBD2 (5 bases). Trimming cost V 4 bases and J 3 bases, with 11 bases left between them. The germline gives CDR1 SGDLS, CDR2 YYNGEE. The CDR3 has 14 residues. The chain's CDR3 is CASSLDYNYNEQFF. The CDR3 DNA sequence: TGTGCCAGCAGCCTTGACTACAACTACAATGAGCAGTTCTTC.

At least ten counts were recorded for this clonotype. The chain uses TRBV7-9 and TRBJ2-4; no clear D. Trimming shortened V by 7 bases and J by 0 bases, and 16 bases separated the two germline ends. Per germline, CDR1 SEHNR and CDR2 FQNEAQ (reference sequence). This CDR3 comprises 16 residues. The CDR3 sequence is CASTPPEELAKNIQYF. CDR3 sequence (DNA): TGTGCCAGCACCCCTCCAGAGGAACTAGCCAAAAACATTCAGTACTTC.

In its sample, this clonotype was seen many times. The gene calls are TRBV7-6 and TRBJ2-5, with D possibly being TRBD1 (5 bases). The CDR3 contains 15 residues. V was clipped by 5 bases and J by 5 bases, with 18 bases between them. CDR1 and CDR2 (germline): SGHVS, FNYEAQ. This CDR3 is CASSRVAGMGETQYF. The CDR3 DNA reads TGTGCCAGCAGCCGCGTAGCAGGGATGGGGGAGACCCAGTACTTC.

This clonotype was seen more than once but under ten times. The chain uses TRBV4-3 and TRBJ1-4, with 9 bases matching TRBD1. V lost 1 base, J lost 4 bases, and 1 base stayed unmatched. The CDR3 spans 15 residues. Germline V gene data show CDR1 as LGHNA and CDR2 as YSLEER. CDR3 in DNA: TGCGCCAGCAGCCAAGGGACAGGGGTTAATGAAAAACTGTTTTTT. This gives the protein CASSQGTGVNEKLFF.

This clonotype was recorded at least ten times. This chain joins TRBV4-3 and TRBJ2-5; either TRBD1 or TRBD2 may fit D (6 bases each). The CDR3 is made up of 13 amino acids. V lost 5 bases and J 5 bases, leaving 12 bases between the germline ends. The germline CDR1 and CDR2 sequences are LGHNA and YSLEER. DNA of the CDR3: TGCGCCAGCAGCGCCCGAGGGGGGGAGACCCAGTACTTC. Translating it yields CASSARGGETQYF.

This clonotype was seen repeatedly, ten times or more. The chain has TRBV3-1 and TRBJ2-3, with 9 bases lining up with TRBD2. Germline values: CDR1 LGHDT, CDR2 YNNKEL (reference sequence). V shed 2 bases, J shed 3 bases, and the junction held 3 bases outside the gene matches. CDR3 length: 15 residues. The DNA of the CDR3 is TGTGCCAGCAGCCAACCTAGCGGGGTGACAGATACGCAGTATTTT. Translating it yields CASSQPSGVTDTQYF.

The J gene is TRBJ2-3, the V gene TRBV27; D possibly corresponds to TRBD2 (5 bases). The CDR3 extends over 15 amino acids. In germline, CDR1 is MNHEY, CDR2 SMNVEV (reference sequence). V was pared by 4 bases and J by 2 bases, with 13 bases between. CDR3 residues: CASSSGLGITDTQYF. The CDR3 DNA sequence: TGTGCCAGCAGTTCCGGACTGGGGATCACAGATACGCAGTATTTT.